These 19 T cell receptor beta chains came from one sample sequenced in a study of T cell responses to AZD1222 COVID-19 vaccine. Data came from immunoSEQ multiplex PCR; TCRdb stores just in-frame clones and leaves some out. The sample holds under 100,000 clones, 70% to 90% seen once. The sequences come from peripheral blood, collected 28 days after the second AZD1222 dose. The receptors come from an adult who received the AZD1222 COVID-19 vaccine.

V gene TRBV6-2 or TRBV6-3 combines with J gene TRBJ1-5; 7 positions match TRBD1. The CDR3 has 15 residues. Germline V gene lookup returns CDR1 MNHEY and CDR2 SVGEGT. The junction had 8 bases not matched to a gene; V was cut back by 5 bases and J by 4 bases. The CDR3, as DNA: TGTGCCAGCAGTGAGAGACAGGGTGGAAATCAGCCCCAGCATTTT. It yields the protein CASSERQGGNQPQHF.

The V and J genes are TRBV4-2 and TRBJ1-2; a possible D gene is TRBD1 (5 bases). The CDR3 length is 13 residues. Germline V lookup: CDR1 LGHNA, CDR2 YNFKEQ. Trimming stripped 0 bases from V and 4 bases from J, with 6 bases between. The CDR3 nucleotides read TGTGCCAGCAGCCAAGAGGGGGGCTATGGCTACACCTTC. Amino acids: CASSQEGGYGYTF.

The chain couples TRBV27 to TRBJ1-2; D is possibly TRBD1 (5 bases). V was shortened by 3 bases and J by 5 bases, with 10 bases between the two germline ends. Germline V CDR1 and CDR2: MNHEY, SMNVEV (reference sequence). CDR3 length: 13 amino acids. The CDR3: CASSFRDSYGYTF. The CDR3 DNA reads as TGTGCCAGCAGTTTCCGGGACTCTTATGGCTACACCTTC.

V usage is TRBV12-3 or TRBV12-4 and J usage is TRBJ1-2; D call uncertain. Deletions cut 1 base from V and 2 bases from J, with 5 bases between. This CDR3 has 13 residues. The chain's CDR3 is CASSLGKNYGYTF. For the CDR3, the DNA is TGTGCCAGCAGTTTAGGGAAGAACTATGGCTACACCTTC.

The table lists this clone with a few counts. The V call is TRBV7-2, the J call TRBJ2-3, with D perhaps TRBD1 or TRBD2 (6 bases each). CDR3 length: 17 amino acids. The germline V gene has CDR1 SGHTA and CDR2 FQGNSA. V was pared by 5 bases and J by 1 base, with 19 bases between. CDR3 in DNA: TGTGCCAGCAGCCTAACCATTTCCGGGGGCGGCACAGATACGCAGTATTTT. Translated: CASSLTISGGGTDTQYF.

This clone was detected only once. V and J are TRBV5-8 and TRBJ2-7; TRBD2 aligns across 9 bases. The CDR3 contains 14 residues. Trimming at V came to 4 bases and at J to 0 bases, leaving 2 bases not matched to a gene. Germline CDR1 SGHTS, CDR2 YDEGEE. CDR3 protein: CASSPGLASYEQYF. CDR3 in DNA: TGTGCCAGCAGCCCGGGACTAGCCTCCTACGAGCAGTACTTC. Variable domain in full (rest from reference TRBV5-8 and TRBJ2-7): EAGVTQSPTHLIKTRGQQATLRCSPISGHTSVYWYQQALGLGLQFLLWYDEGEERNRGNFPPRFSGRQFPNYSSELNVNALELEDSALYLCASSPGLASYEQYFGPGTRLTVT.

The chain has TRBV6-5 and TRBJ2-7, with a tentative D call TRBD2 (6 bases). Germline loops: CDR1 MNHEY, CDR2 SVGAGI. The CDR3 has 15 residues. Trimming pared 2 bases from V and 1 base from J, leaving 12 bases between. CDR3 DNA: TGTGCCAGCAGTTACCGGGGGTCTGAGTCCTACGAGCAGTACTTC. Its translation: CASSYRGSESYEQYF.

The chain is built from TRBV7-8 and TRBJ1-2; maybe TRBD1 (6 bases). CDR3 length: 14 residues. Germline CDR1 reads SGHVS; CDR2 reads FQNEAQ. V was clipped by 5 bases and J by 4 bases, with 14 bases between them. The CDR3 reads CASSPGQIGYGYTF. The CDR3 region has the DNA TGTGCCAGCAGCCCAGGACAGATAGGCTATGGCTACACCTTC.

The rearrangement joins TRBV29-1 to TRBJ1-2; unclear D gene. The ends were cut back, 7 bases at V and 1 base at J, with 13 bases in the middle. Germline V gene data show CDR1 as SQVTM and CDR2 as ANQGSEA. The CDR3 runs to 13 residues. In DNA form, the CDR3 reads TGCAGCGCTCACGATGGTAATAACTATGGCTACACCTTC. This gives the protein CSAHDGNNYGYTF. Based on the CDR3 plus reference TRBV29-1 and TRBJ1-2, the full variable domain is SAVISQKPSRDICQRGTSLTIQCQVDSQVTMMFWYRQQPGQSLTLIATANQGSEATYESGFVIDKFPISRPNLTFSTLTVSNMSPEDSSIYLCSAHDGNNYGYTFGSGTRLTVV.

The gene calls are TRBV19 and TRBJ2-3, with D possibly matching TRBD2 (5 bases). CDR1 LNHDA and CDR2 SQIVND come from the germline V gene (reference sequence). The CDR3 is 13 residues long. Trimming stripped 6 bases from V and 2 bases from J, with 9 bases between. CDR3 loop: CASSQRFTDTQYF. The CDR3 nucleotides are TGTGCCAGTAGCCAGCGGTTCACAGATACGCAGTATTTT.

This clone was seen a handful of times. V is TRBV9 and J is TRBJ2-7; 9 bases fit TRBD2. With V trimmed by 4 bases and J by 2 bases, 4 bases remained unmatched. The length of the CDR3 is 14 residues. In germline, CDR1 is SGDLS, CDR2 YYNGEE. The CDR3 nucleotides read TGTGCCAGCAGCCTGACTAGCGGCCCCTACGAGCAGTACTTC. This encodes CASSLTSGPYEQYF.

This sequence joins TRBV7-2 and TRBJ2-2; TRBD1 or TRBD2 may be the D gene (7 bases each). The CDR3 has 16 residues. Trimming took off 5 bases at V and 4 bases at J, with 17 bases between the two ends. Germline V gene data show CDR1 as SGHTA and CDR2 as FQGNSA. In nucleotides, the CDR3 is TGTGCCAGCAGCAGACAGGGAGGGGCGGGCACCGGGGAGCTGTTTTTT. It codes for CASSRQGGAGTGELFF.

In this sample, this clone turned up a few times. V gene TRBV2 combines with J gene TRBJ1-4; D may be TRBD1 (5 bases). Germline assignment: CDR1 SNHLY and CDR2 FYNNEI. The germline V and J ends were trimmed by 5 bases and 2 bases, with 6 bases remaining between them. This CDR3 contains 13 residues. CDR3 sequence (DNA): TGTGCCAGCAGTAGGGACACTAATGAAAAACTGTTTTTT. It encodes CASSRDTNEKLFF.

The chain recombines TRBV25-1 with TRBJ1-1; no firm D call. The ends were cut back, 10 bases at V and 0 bases at J, with 18 bases in the middle. The CDR3 length is 15 residues. The germline V gene encodes CDR1 MGHDK and CDR2 SYGVNS. As DNA, the CDR3 is TGTGCCACCGCGAGCGGGGAGAAGGTGAACACTGAAGCTTTCTTT. Translated, it gives CATASGEKVNTEAFF.

The rearrangement links TRBV5-4 to TRBJ2-1; no reliable D call. Germline assignment: CDR1 SGHNT and CDR2 YYREEE (reference sequence). The CDR3 extends over 12 amino acids. V was clipped by 3 bases and J by 8 bases, with 9 bases between them. CDR3 region: CASSSRSDEQFF. For the CDR3, the DNA is TGTGCCAGCAGCTCAAGATCGGATGAGCAGTTCTTC.

The V call is TRBV27, the J call TRBJ1-4; D is unresolved. CDR3 size: 14 residues. The V gene's germline CDR1 is MNHEY and CDR2 SMNVEV (reference sequence). V lost 6 bases to trimming and J lost 1 base, with 9 bases between them. The CDR3 DNA sequence: TGTGCCAGCAGCACCAGAGAAACTAATGAAAAACTGTTTTTT. As protein: CASSTRETNEKLFF.

V is TRBV18 and J is TRBJ1-4, with TRBD1 as a possible D gene (5 bases). The germline V and J ends were trimmed by 3 bases and 7 bases, with 9 bases remaining between them. The CDR3 is 13 residues long. The germline gives CDR1 KGHSH, CDR2 LQKENI. Here the CDR3 DNA reads TGTGCCAGCTCACCCGGACAACGTGAAAAACTGTTTTTT. Translating gives CASSPGQREKLFF.

This chain connects TRBV9 to TRBJ1-2, with no clear D. This CDR3 region has 13 residues. Trimming shortened V by 2 bases and J by 2 bases, and 7 bases separated the two germline ends. The germline V gene encodes CDR1 SGDLS and CDR2 YYNGEE. CDR3 DNA sequence: TGTGCCAGCAGCGTTGACGAAAACTATGGCTACACCTTC. It encodes CASSVDENYGYTF. Together with reference TRBV9 and TRBJ1-2, the CDR3 gives the full variable domain: DSGVTQTPKHLITATGQRVTLRCSPRSGDLSVYWYQQSLDQGLQFLIQYYNGEERAKGNILERFSAQQFPDLHSELNLSSLELGDSALYFCASSVDENYGYTFGSGTRLTVV.

V gene TRBV7-9 combines with J gene TRBJ2-7; D ambiguous. This CDR3 region has 14 residues. CDR1 SEHNR and CDR2 FQNEAQ come from the germline V gene (reference sequence). V was shortened by 5 bases and J by 4 bases, with 15 bases between the two germline ends. CDR3 region: CASSRIGPIYEQYF. CDR3 sequence (DNA): TGTGCCAGCAGCCGTATAGGCCCAATTTACGAGCAGTACTTC.